The subject of this entry is one TCR beta chain. Its matching antigen is unknown. The sample carries other DNA sequences with the same CDR3. The sample is drawn from a study of cytomegalovirus exposure and HLA in healthy donors. Study observations and caveats: About 87% or about 30% of the time was how often most TCR beta V segments were productive, according to an earlier analysis. It was reported in a later analysis that an Asian-associated ancestry cluster showed fewer N-insertions than the approximately 700-donor mean. A list of 150 to 200 TCR beta chains associated with cytomegalovirus was given.

The primer mix had 60 Vbeta and 13 Jbeta primers. As processed by the authors: It was a later analysis that counted roughly 80 million unique TCR beta chains, of which 9 million to 13 million were shared. Repertoires were generated with immunoSEQ multiplex PCR, while TCRdb's copy carries only in-frame clones and drops some. V, J and clone size were drawn from that table, and D and trimming were deduced from the DNA. The sample consists of around 140,000 clones, approximately 8.9% of them appearing once. CDR1 MNHNY and CDR2 SVGAGI come from the germline V gene (reference sequence). Germline trimming cut 5 bases from V and 1 base from J; bases unmatched to any gene: 7. This CDR3 has 16 residues.

This chain uses TRBV6-6 with TRBJ1-1, with TRBD1 matching over 10 bases. The sample consisted of PBMCs. This TCR derives from a woman between 40 and 50 years old in good health and CMV-seropositive. DNA for the CDR3: TGTGCCAGCAGTGCCCGGACAGGGGGAGGGAACACTGAAGCTTTCTTT. Its translation is CASSARTGGGNTEAFF.